The 22 T cell receptor beta chains below were found in one sample sequenced in a study of T cell repertoires in cytomegalovirus infection. TCRdb re-derived calls from the reads in MiXCR, one entry per CDR3 protein. The sample yields fewer than 950,000 distinct CDR3 sequences, approximately 32% seen once. These receptors lack a known antigen. This specimen was cultured CD8+ T cells from PBMCs, taken from culture after CMV antigen stimulation. These receptors all stem from a human donor in good health (CMV status not recorded). Some clones in this sample may be carry-over from other donors' samples.

The genes are TRBV7-9 and TRBJ1-1; D is perhaps TRBD1 (6 bases). In germline, CDR1 is SEHNR, CDR2 FQNEAQ (reference sequence). Trimming removed 5 bases from V and 1 base from J, with 14 bases in between. The CDR3 covers 15 residues. CDR3: CASSLPPTGNTEAFF. The DNA of the CDR3 is TGTGCCAGCAGCCTTCCTCCGACAGGGAACACTGAAGCTTTCTTT. Full variable domain (missing parts from reference TRBV7-9 and TRBJ1-1): DTGVSQNPRHKITKRGQNVTFRCDPISEHNRLYWYRQTLGQGPEFLTYFQNEAQLEKSRLLSDRFSAERPKGSFSTLEIQRTEQGDSAMYLCASSLPPTGNTEAFFGQGTRLTVV.

The chain carries TRBV6-5 and TRBJ2-2, with 8 nucleotides matching TRBD1. CDR1 is MNHEY, CDR2 SVGAGI, per germline. V was clipped by 4 bases and J by 6 bases; unmatched bases: 10. CDR3 length: 16 residues. This CDR3 is CASSCPDRGASGELFF. CDR3 sequence (DNA): TGTGCCAGCAGTTGCCCAGACAGGGGTGCATCCGGGGAGCTGTTTTTT.

V gene TRBV2 combines with J gene TRBJ1-5; tentatively, D is TRBD1 (5 bases). Germline assignment: CDR1 SNHLY and CDR2 FYNNEI. The CDR3 has 17 residues. V was shortened by 5 bases and J by 5 bases, with 22 bases between the two germline ends. DNA of the CDR3: TGTGCCAGCAGTTCCAGTGGGGGTGGACGAAAAGATCAGCCCCAGCATTTT. Its translation is CASSSSGGGRKDQPQHF.

In its sample, this clonotype was seen a few times. The CDR3 spells CATSDLQQGANEQYF. CDR3 DNA sequence: TGTGCCACCAGTGATTTGCAACAGGGGGCAAACGAGCAGTACTTC. This chain links TRBV24-1 with TRBJ2-7; 9 bases match TRBD1. After removal of 0 bases from V and 5 bases from J, the junction contained 4 bases not matched to a gene. The CDR3 extends over 15 amino acids. Germline CDR1 is KGHDR and CDR2 is SFDVKD.

This clonotype has ten or more counts. The chain links TRBV7-6 to TRBJ1-6; D perhaps matches TRBD1 (5 bases). Germline V gene sequence: CDR1 SGHVS, CDR2 FNYEAQ. The CDR3 length is 18 residues. V lost 5 bases, J lost 0 bases, and 17 bases lay in between. CDR3 protein: CASSLSGGRSSYNSPLHF. CDR3 nucleotides: TGTGCCAGCAGCCTGAGCGGGGGACGGAGCTCCTATAATTCACCCCTCCACTTT.

The chain uses TRBV4-1 and TRBJ1-5, with D tentatively TRBD1 (5 bases). V was pared by 4 bases and J by 4 bases, with 14 bases between. Germline-derived CDR1 and CDR2 are MGHRA and YSYEKL. This CDR3 contains 15 residues. CDR3 sequence: CASSRADTANQPQHF. CDR3 coding DNA: TGCGCCAGCAGCCGAGCGGACACTGCTAATCAGCCCCAGCATTTT.

The chain combines TRBV20-1 with TRBJ1-5, with D tentatively TRBD1 (6 bases). CDR1 and CDR2 from the germline V gene are DFQATT and SNEGSKA (reference sequence). The CDR3 sequence is 17 residues long. Trimming left V 6 bases short and J 7 bases short, with 28 bases between. The CDR3 sequence: CSAQTLRNRTVPQPQHF. The CDR3 DNA reads as TGCAGTGCCCAGACCTTGAGGAATCGGACAGTTCCCCAGCCCCAGCATTTT.

This clonotype was counted at least ten times. The V gene is TRBV7-8, the J gene TRBJ2-7; D unclear. Germline CDR1 SGHVS, CDR2 FQNEAQ. The V gene lost 1 base and the J gene lost 3 bases, with 13 bases spanning the gap. The CDR3 runs to 15 residues. CDR3 amino acids: CASSLGSPRFYEQYF. The CDR3, as DNA: TGTGCCAGCAGCTTAGGGTCACCCCGTTTCTACGAGCAGTACTTC.

This sequence joins TRBV9 and TRBJ2-7, with 12 bases that match TRBD2. This CDR3 has 16 residues. Germline-derived CDR1 and CDR2 are SGDLS and YYNGEE. V was clipped by 3 bases and J by 2 bases; unmatched bases: 6. The CDR3 DNA reads TGTGCCAGCAGCGCCGGACTAGCGGGGATGGCCTACGAGCAGTACTTC. Its protein product is CASSAGLAGMAYEQYF.

This chain links TRBV2 with TRBJ2-7; weak D call: TRBD2 (6 bases). V shed 8 bases and J shed 0 bases, with 17 bases lying between them. This CDR3 contains 15 residues. Germline V gene sequence: CDR1 SNHLY, CDR2 FYNNEI. This CDR3 reads CASPGEGRSSYEQYF. The DNA of the CDR3 is TGTGCCAGCCCGGGAGAGGGGCGCAGCTCCTACGAGCAGTACTTC.

Only a few counts were recorded for this clonotype. This chain joins TRBV7-6 and TRBJ1-2, with 7 bases lining up with TRBD1. The V and J ends lost 5 bases and 5 bases, in that order; junction bases with no gene match: 11. CDR1 SGHVS and CDR2 FNYEAQ come from the germline V gene. The CDR3 is 15 residues long. CDR3 sequence reads: CASSPGQAASYGYTF. DNA of the CDR3: TGTGCCAGCAGCCCCGGACAGGCCGCATCATATGGCTACACCTTC.

The chain is built from TRBV7-9 and TRBJ1-5; no firm D call. Trimming took off 1 base at V and 4 bases at J, with 11 bases between the two ends. The CDR3 has 15 residues. CDR1 is SEHNR and CDR2 is FQNEAQ in the germline V gene (reference sequence). In nucleotides, the CDR3 is TGTGCCAGCAGCTTAGACTGGGCAGGTAATCAGCCCCAGCATTTT. It is translated as CASSLDWAGNQPQHF.

The chain carries TRBV12-3 or TRBV12-4 and TRBJ1-1, with D unresolved. The CDR3 extends over 16 amino acids. The V end lost 0 bases, the J end lost 1 base, and 12 bases lay between the germline ends. The CDR3 bases are TGTGCCAGCAGTTTAGCGCTTGGAGTAGGGAACACTGAAGCTTTCTTT. Translated: CASSLALGVGNTEAFF.

This clonotype was seen a few times. CDR3 sequence reads: CASSYPLDDYGYTF. The CDR3 DNA reads TGTGCCAGCAGCTACCCGTTGGATGATTATGGCTACACCTTC. V is TRBV7-9 and J is TRBJ1-2; D is uncertain. The length of the CDR3 is 14 residues. Trimming pared 4 bases from V and 5 bases from J, leaving 14 bases between. Germline CDR1 and CDR2: SEHNR and FQNEAQ (reference sequence).

Only a few counts were recorded for this clonotype. The chain is built from TRBV7-3 and TRBJ2-1; D possibly corresponds to TRBD1 (6 bases). This CDR3 is built from 14 residues. From germline, CDR1 is SGHTA and CDR2 FQGTGA. Trimming removed 2 bases at V and 8 bases at J, with 13 bases between. This CDR3 reads CASSLGGGMDEQFF. The CDR3 coding sequence is TGTGCCAGCAGCTTAGGTGGGGGCATGGATGAGCAGTTCTTC.

The genes are TRBV20-1 and TRBJ2-7; TRBD2 is a possible D gene (5 bases). The V end lost 5 bases, the J end lost 5 bases, and 10 bases lay between the germline ends. The CDR3 covers 11 residues. Germline V gives CDR1 DFQATT, CDR2 SNEGSKA (reference sequence). The CDR3 is CSAETGDEQYF. CDR3 coding DNA: TGCAGTGCTGAAACCGGGGACGAGCAGTACTTC.

The chain links TRBV6-1 to TRBJ2-2; D is possibly TRBD2 (6 bases). The germline CDR1 and CDR2 sequences are MNHNS and SASEGT. The V end was cut by 4 bases, the J end by 7 bases, with 13 bases between. This CDR3 has 14 residues. The CDR3 DNA follows: TGTGCCAGCAGTGCCCTTGGAGGGCTCGGGGAGCTGTTTTTT. It encodes CASSALGGLGELFF.

V is TRBV4-3 and J is TRBJ2-3; 11 bases are shared with TRBD2. Germline-derived CDR1 and CDR2 are LGHNA and YSLEER. J lost 0 bases, V lost 3 bases, and 5 bases had no gene match. The CDR3 is made up of 17 amino acids. The CDR3 nucleotides read TGCGCCAGCAGCCATCCGACTAGCGGGGTTAGCACAGATACGCAGTATTTT. Encoded protein: CASSHPTSGVSTDTQYF.

V and J are TRBV19 and TRBJ1-6; tentative D call: TRBD1 (6 bases). Germline CDR1 is LNHDA and CDR2 is SQIVND (reference sequence). The CDR3 length is 14 residues. Trimming left V 7 bases short and J 9 bases short, with 16 bases between. CDR3 amino acids: CASTWRTAGSPLHF. The DNA for the CDR3 is TGTGCCAGTACCTGGAGGACAGCCGGTTCACCCCTCCACTTT.

This chain joins TRBV7-6 and TRBJ1-4; 7 bases line up with TRBD1. The trim removed 6 bases at V and 4 bases at J, leaving 11 bases unmatched. This CDR3 has 16 residues. Germline V gives CDR1 SGHVS, CDR2 FNYEAQ. The CDR3 sequence: CASSLSGTEYNEKLFF. In DNA form, the CDR3 reads TGTGCCAGCAGTCTATCCGGGACAGAGTATAATGAAAAACTGTTTTTT. The whole variable domain, filled in from reference TRBV7-6 and TRBJ1-4, reads GAGVSQSPRYKVTKRGQDVALRCDPISGHVSLYWYRQALGQGPEFLTYFNYEAQQDKSGLPNDRFSAERPEGSISTLTIQRTEQRDSAMYRCASSLSGTEYNEKLFFGSGTQLSVL.

This clonotype has ten or more counts. J is TRBJ2-5 and V is TRBV28; D could derive from TRBD1 or TRBD2 (5 bases each). Trimming took 1 base from V and 5 from J, leaving 17 bases between them. The CDR3 extends over 16 amino acids. CDR1 MDHEN and CDR2 SYDVKM come from the germline V gene. CDR3 DNA: TGTGCCAGCAGTTTATATGGGGTACATGAGGGGGAGACCCAGTACTTC. This codes for CASSLYGVHEGETQYF.

This clonotype was picked up a small number of times. This chain connects TRBV6-6 to TRBJ2-3, with D maybe TRBD2 (6 bases). Per the germline V gene, CDR1 is MNHNY and CDR2 is SVGAGI (reference sequence). The V end was cut by 2 bases, the J end by 2 bases, with 11 bases between. The CDR3 has 15 residues. This chain's CDR3 is CASSYGLSLTDTQYF. The CDR3 DNA reads as TGTGCCAGCAGTTACGGACTATCCCTCACAGATACGCAGTATTTT.